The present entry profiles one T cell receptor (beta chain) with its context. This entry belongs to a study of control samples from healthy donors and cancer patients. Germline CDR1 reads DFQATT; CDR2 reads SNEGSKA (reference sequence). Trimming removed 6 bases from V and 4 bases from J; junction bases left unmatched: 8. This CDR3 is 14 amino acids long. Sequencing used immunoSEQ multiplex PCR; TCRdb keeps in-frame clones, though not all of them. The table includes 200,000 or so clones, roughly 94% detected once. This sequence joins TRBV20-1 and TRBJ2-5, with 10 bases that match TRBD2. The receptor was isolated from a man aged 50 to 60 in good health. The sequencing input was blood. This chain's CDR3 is CSASSGGFLETQYF. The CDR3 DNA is TGCAGTGCGAGTAGCGGGGGGTTCTTAGAGACCCAGTACTTC.